The TCR beta chain described here comes from a study of cytotoxic CD8 clonotypes in ibrutinib-treated CLL. Across the study: Responses: roughly 25 partial, 2 complete; after median approximately 70 months, roughly 14 stayed remitted, approximately twelve progressed.

Germline values: CDR1 MNHNS, CDR2 SASEGT. The CDR3 totals 18 residues. V dropped 0 bases and J dropped 4 bases, with 19 bases sitting between them. Some clones are missing from TCRdb's copy, which holds only in-frame ones; the method was immunoSEQ multiplex PCR. The sample records 9,300 or so clones, approximately 57% being singletons. This rearrangement joins TRBV6-1 to TRBJ1-3, with D maybe TRBD1 (6 bases). Material: PBMCs, obtained before ibrutinib treatment. The receptor's source is a human donor with chronic lymphocytic leukemia. The CDR3 loop reads CASSEAVAASGAGNTIYF. DNA for the CDR3: TGTGCCAGCAGTGAAGCGGTCGCAGCTTCAGGGGCAGGAAACACCATATATTTT.